This T cell receptor beta chain was recorded in a study of T cell changes during pregnancy in multiple sclerosis. A word on this clone: Other DNA sequences in this sample translate to the same CDR3.

The table came from immunoSEQ multiplex PCR; TCRdb's copy has only in-frame clones and leaves some out. The sample contains 55,000 to 85,000 clones, about 95% of which appear only once. The ends were cut back, 0 bases at V and 5 bases at J, with 7 bases in the middle. The CDR3 covers 13 residues. Per germline, CDR1 LGHNA and CDR2 YSLEER. The specimen comprised peripheral blood, sampled in the third trimester of pregnancy. This clonotype was sampled from a female donor with multiple sclerosis, enrolled in a pregnancy study. V gene TRBV4-3 combines with J gene TRBJ1-2; TRBD1 might be the D (5 bases). The CDR3 region is CASSQDAGYGYTF. The CDR3 DNA reads as TGCGCCAGCAGCCAAGACGCAGGGTATGGCTACACCTTC.